The 27 T cell receptor beta chains below all came from one sample that was sequenced in a study of T-cell memory formation after mild COVID-19. TCRdb reprocessed the 5' RACE reads via MiXCR and lists one record per CDR3 protein. The table records fewer than 400,000 distinct CDR3 sequences, 15% to 20% of them present only once. Sequenced input: PBMCs or a T cell subset sorted from them (not recorded which). These receptors originate from a man aged 18 to 35 who had mild COVID-19 (a few samples of this study predate the infection). Cell type and time point are not known.

This clonotype was seen repeatedly, ten times or more. V gene TRBV4-1 combines with J gene TRBJ2-5, with D perhaps TRBD2 (6 bases). This CDR3 has 15 amino acids. Deletions cut 1 base from V and 4 bases from J, with 13 bases between. Germline lookup yields CDR1 MGHRA and CDR2 YSYEKL. DNA of the CDR3: TGCGCCAGCAGCCAAGTGGAGAGAGCGGGAGAGACCCAGTACTTC. This gives the protein CASSQVERAGETQYF.

This chain uses TRBV20-1 with TRBJ1-6; a possible D gene is TRBD1 (6 bases). Germline CDR1 DFQATT, CDR2 SNEGSKA (reference sequence). The length of the CDR3 is 13 residues. V was shortened by 2 bases and J by 9 bases, with 11 bases between the two germline ends. Here the CDR3 reads CSARTQGSSPLHF. The CDR3, as DNA: TGCAGTGCTAGAACCCAGGGGTCTTCACCCCTCCACTTT.

This clonotype appeared a few times. The genes are TRBV4-3 and TRBJ2-4; 9 nucleotides line up with TRBD1. J lost 9 bases, V lost 0 bases, and 6 bases had no gene match. The CDR3 is 15 amino acids. The germline V gene encodes CDR1 LGHNA and CDR2 YSLEER. The CDR3 reads CASSQDTGGLGIQYF. Here the CDR3 DNA reads TGCGCCAGCAGCCAAGATACAGGGGGCTTGGGCATTCAGTACTTC.

This clonotype was detected a few times. This chain links TRBV6-6 with TRBJ2-3; D is tentatively TRBD1 or TRBD2 (7 bases each). Germline CDR1 and CDR2: MNHNY and SVGAGI (reference sequence). Trimming removed 2 bases at V and 5 bases at J, with 20 bases between. The CDR3 has 17 residues. CDR3 bases: TGTGCCAGCAGTTACCCACAGGGGAGGGTAAGGGGAGATACGCAGTATTTT. Translated: CASSYPQGRVRGDTQYF.

This clonotype was seen more than once but under ten times. V is TRBV4-3 and J is TRBJ2-2, with TRBD2 as a possible D gene (7 bases). The germline CDR1 and CDR2 sequences are LGHNA and YSLEER. The CDR3 extends over 16 amino acids. V lost 1 base, J lost 3 bases, and 12 bases lay in between. The CDR3 nucleotides are TGCGCCAGCAGCCAAGGCGGGGGCCCTTACACCGGGGAGCTGTTTTTT. Its protein is CASSQGGGPYTGELFF.

The chain uses TRBV24-1 and TRBJ2-3; perhaps TRBD2 as D (5 bases). Germline-derived CDR1 and CDR2 are KGHDR and SFDVKD. V was pared by 2 bases and J by 7 bases, with 15 bases between. CDR3 length: 15 amino acids. The CDR3 DNA reads as TGTGCCACCAGTGATTCTAGGACTGGGGAGAATACGCAGTATTTT. Its translation is CATSDSRTGENTQYF.

CDR3 protein: CASSYRGLLNTEAFF. The CDR3 nucleotides are TGTGCCAGCAGTTACAGGGGGCTCTTGAACACTGAAGCTTTCTTT. The chain couples TRBV6-2 or TRBV6-3 to TRBJ1-1, with 7 bases lining up with TRBD1. The trim removed 2 bases at V and 0 bases at J, leaving 3 bases unmatched. Germline V gene lookup returns CDR1 MNHEY and CDR2 SVGEGT. This CDR3 comprises 15 residues.

This clonotype was seen only a few times. The chain couples TRBV2 to TRBJ1-5; D is undetermined. The V gene's germline CDR1 is SNHLY and CDR2 FYNNEI. The CDR3 is made up of 13 amino acids. The V end was cut by 0 bases, the J end by 9 bases, with 9 bases between. In nucleotides, the CDR3 is TGTGCCAGCAGTGAAGCGCCTCCTCGGCCCCAGCATTTT. Amino acid sequence: CASSEAPPRPQHF.

The CDR3 reads CASVAGQGLNTEAFF. CDR3 nucleotide sequence: TGTGCCAGCGTTGCGGGACAAGGGTTAAACACTGAAGCTTTCTTT. The genes are TRBV2 and TRBJ1-1; a weak D match, TRBD1 (6 bases). V gave up 8 bases and J gave up 2 bases, with 18 bases separating them. Germline V CDR1 and CDR2: SNHLY, FYNNEI. This CDR3 has 15 residues.

This clonotype was recorded many times. The rearrangement joins TRBV12-3 or TRBV12-4 to TRBJ2-2; D is ambiguous. This CDR3 is 14 amino acids long. The germline V and J ends were trimmed by 7 bases and 4 bases, with 13 bases remaining between them. CDR3 region: CASTTVLSTGELFF. The CDR3 nucleotides are TGTGCCAGCACCACGGTTCTTTCCACCGGGGAGCTGTTTTTT.

The chain carries TRBV5-1 and TRBJ1-4; 12 bases are a match to TRBD1. Germline-derived CDR1 and CDR2 are SGHRS and YFSETQ. V shed 4 bases and J 3 bases; nucleotides not matched to a gene: 7. This CDR3 comprises 17 residues. CDR3 sequence reads: CASSAGTGGAANEKLFF. CDR3 DNA sequence: TGCGCCAGCAGCGCGGGGACAGGGGGCGCGGCTAATGAAAAACTGTTTTTT.

This clonotype was seen a few times. It is unclear where the CDR3 begins or ends on the DNA, so no DNA is shown, and the CDR3 is as TCRdb lists it. The rearrangement joins TRBV5-1 to TRBJ2-1; TRBD2, as called in the table, went unchecked against the DNA. CDR1 is SGHRS, CDR2 YFSETQ, per germline. The CDR3 is 14 amino acids long, termini counted. The CDR3: CASSFSWGGGTPFF.

This clonotype was seen a handful of times. The chain couples TRBV5-6 to TRBJ1-2; no clear D. The CDR3 has 14 amino acids. Germline V lookup: CDR1 SGHDT, CDR2 YYEEEE. V was trimmed by 0 bases and J by 3 bases, leaving 9 bases between them. The CDR3 loop reads CASSLDGQDYGYTF. In DNA, the CDR3 is TGTGCCAGCAGCTTGGACGGGCAGGACTATGGCTACACCTTC.

This chain links TRBV7-8 with TRBJ1-1; 7 bases match TRBD1. Unmatched junction bases numbered 9, after V lost 5 bases and J lost 0 bases. The CDR3 contains 16 residues. The V gene's germline CDR1 is SGHVS and CDR2 FQNEAQ. This CDR3 reads CASSPRDSNMNTEAFF. CDR3 coding DNA: TGTGCCAGCAGCCCCCGGGACAGCAACATGAACACTGAAGCTTTCTTT.

This rearrangement joins TRBV6-1 to TRBJ2-3; D not certain. The germline V and J ends were trimmed by 0 bases and 6 bases, with 13 bases remaining between them. The germline gives CDR1 MNHNS, CDR2 SASEGT. This CDR3 has 15 amino acids. The CDR3 protein is CASSEAMGDGDTQYF. The CDR3 DNA reads as TGTGCCAGCAGTGAAGCCATGGGCGACGGCGATACGCAGTATTTT.

This clonotype appeared a few times. The chain couples TRBV5-1 to TRBJ2-1; the D gene is possibly TRBD2 (6 bases). This CDR3 has 14 residues. V was shortened by 0 bases and J by 6 bases, with 10 bases between the two germline ends. Looked up from germline, CDR1 is SGHRS and CDR2 is YFSETQ. The CDR3 region has the DNA TGCGCCAGCAGCTTGGGTGGAGGGGCCAATGAGCAGTTCTTC. Translation gives CASSLGGGANEQFF. Looking up the rest from reference TRBV5-1 and TRBJ2-1 gives the full variable domain: KAGVTQTPRYLIKTRGQQVTLSCSPISGHRSVSWYQQTPGQGLQFLFEYFSETQRNKGNFPGRFSGRQFSNSRSEMNVSTLELGDSALYLCASSLGGGANEQFFGPGTRLTVL.

This chain uses TRBV30 with TRBJ1-5, with D unresolved. V shed 2 bases and J shed 6 bases, with 8 bases lying between them. Germline V gene data show CDR1 as GTSNPN and CDR2 as SVGIG (reference sequence). The CDR3 is made up of 12 amino acids. The CDR3 is CAWSSSGQPQHF. The CDR3 DNA follows: TGTGCCTGGAGTTCAAGTGGTCAGCCCCAGCATTTT.

This clonotype has more than one count but fewer than ten. The V gene is TRBV6-2 or TRBV6-3, the J gene TRBJ1-5; TRBD1 agrees at 9 bases. V was clipped by 8 bases and J by 5 bases; unmatched bases: 10. In germline, CDR1 is MNHEY, CDR2 SVGEGT. The CDR3 contains 15 residues. DNA for the CDR3: TGTGCCAGCGTTTTTTCGGGACAGGGCCATCAGCCCCAGCATTTT. This codes for CASVFSGQGHQPQHF.

This clonotype was picked up a small number of times. The CDR3 protein is CASSYGGSDEQYF. The CDR3 bases are TGTGCCAGCAGTTACGGGGGTTCCGACGAGCAGTACTTC. The gene calls are TRBV6-2 or TRBV6-3 and TRBJ2-7; D could derive from TRBD1 or TRBD2 (5 bases each). The CDR3 is 13 amino acids. CDR1 is MNHEY and CDR2 is SVGEGT in the germline V gene. The V and J ends lost 2 bases and 5 bases respectively, with 10 bases between them.

The CDR3 spells CASSRESAPRGGNTIYF. As DNA, the CDR3 is TGCGCCAGCAGCCGGGAGTCGGCCCCGAGAGGAGGAAACACCATATATTTT. The chain is built from TRBV5-1 and TRBJ1-3; D not resolved. The V end was cut by 4 bases, the J end by 4 bases, with 21 bases between. CDR1 SGHRS and CDR2 YFSETQ come from the germline V gene. The CDR3 contains 17 residues. Combining the CDR3 with reference TRBV5-1 and TRBJ1-3 gives the whole variable domain KAGVTQTPRYLIKTRGQQVTLSCSPISGHRSVSWYQQTPGQGLQFLFEYFSETQRNKGNFPGRFSGRQFSNSRSEMNVSTLELGDSALYLCASSRESAPRGGNTIYFGEGSWLTVV.

The V gene is TRBV7-2, the J gene TRBJ2-5, with D possibly being TRBD2 (6 bases). The CDR3 sequence is 16 residues long. Germline V gene data show CDR1 as SGHTA and CDR2 as FQGNSA. Trimming removed 0 bases at V and 6 bases at J, with 17 bases between. The CDR3 region is CASSLAGGGVGKTQYF. The DNA for the CDR3 is TGTGCCAGCAGCTTAGCGGGTGGAGGGGTCGGTAAGACCCAGTACTTC.

This clonotype was picked up one time. This chain connects TRBV5-1 to TRBJ2-2; D not resolved. The CDR3 spans 15 residues. Germline CDR1 reads SGHRS; CDR2 reads YFSETQ. The ends were cut back, 1 base at V and 3 bases at J, with 10 bases in the middle. CDR3: CASSLSRRDTGELFF. CDR3 nucleotide sequence: TGCGCCAGCAGCTTGAGCAGAAGAGACACCGGGGAGCTGTTTTTT.

The genes are TRBV15 and TRBJ2-3; unclear D gene. Trimming stripped 0 bases from V and 3 bases from J, with 10 bases between. Looked up from germline, CDR1 is LNHNV and CDR2 is YYDKDF (reference sequence). CDR3 length equals 15 residues. Here the CDR3 DNA reads TGTGCCACCAGCAGAGATGGGCTAGTTACAGATACGCAGTATTTT. Translated, it gives CATSRDGLVTDTQYF.

In its sample, this clonotype was seen a few times. The J gene is TRBJ2-3, the V gene TRBV21-1. TRBV21-1 is a pseudogene. CDR3 length: 12 amino acids. Here the CDR3 DNA reads TGTGCCAGCAGCAAATTGACGGATACGCAGTATTTT. It is translated as CASSKLTDTQYF.

A few counts support this clonotype. The gene calls are TRBV12-3 or TRBV12-4 and TRBJ1-5, with 9 bases aligning to TRBD1. The ends lost 8 bases at V and 5 bases at J; junction bases unmatched: 10. This CDR3 spans 15 amino acids. The CDR3 reads CASGQSGQGYQPQHF. The CDR3 region has the DNA TGTGCCAGCGGACAATCGGGACAGGGATATCAGCCCCAGCATTTT.

The chain links TRBV20-1 to TRBJ1-2; D might be TRBD1 (6 bases). Germline values: CDR1 DFQATT, CDR2 SNEGSKA (reference sequence). Trimming took 6 bases from V and 4 from J, leaving 18 bases between them. The CDR3 is 14 amino acids. CDR3 loop: CSAQDRQRVYGYTF. The DNA for the CDR3 is TGCAGTGCCCAGGACAGACAACGGGTCTATGGCTACACCTTC.

J is TRBJ2-7 and V is TRBV12-3 or TRBV12-4, with 12 bases identical to TRBD2. V shed 5 bases, J shed 3 bases, and the junction held 2 bases outside the gene matches. This CDR3 spans 14 amino acids. DNA of the CDR3: TGTGCCAGCAGTCCTAGCGGGGGGGACTACGAGCAGTACGTC. This encodes CASSPSGGDYEQYV.